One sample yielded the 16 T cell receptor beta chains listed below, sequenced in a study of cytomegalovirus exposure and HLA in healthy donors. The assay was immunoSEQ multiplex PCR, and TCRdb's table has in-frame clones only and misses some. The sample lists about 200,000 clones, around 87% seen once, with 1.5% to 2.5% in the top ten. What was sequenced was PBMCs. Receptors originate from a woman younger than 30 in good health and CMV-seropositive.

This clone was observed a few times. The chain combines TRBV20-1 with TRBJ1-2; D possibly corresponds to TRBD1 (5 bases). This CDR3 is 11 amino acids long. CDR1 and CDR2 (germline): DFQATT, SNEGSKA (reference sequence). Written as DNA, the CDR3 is TGCAGGGGGGGTTCCACCTATGGCTACACCTTC. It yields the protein CRGGSTYGYTF.

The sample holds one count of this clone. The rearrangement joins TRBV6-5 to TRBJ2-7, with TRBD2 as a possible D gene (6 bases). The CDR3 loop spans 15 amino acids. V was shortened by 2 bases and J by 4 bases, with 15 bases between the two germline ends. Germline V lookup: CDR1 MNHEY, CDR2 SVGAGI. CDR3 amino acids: CASSYPRTGLYEQYF. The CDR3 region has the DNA TGTGCCAGCAGTTACCCTAGGACGGGACTTTACGAGCAGTACTTC.

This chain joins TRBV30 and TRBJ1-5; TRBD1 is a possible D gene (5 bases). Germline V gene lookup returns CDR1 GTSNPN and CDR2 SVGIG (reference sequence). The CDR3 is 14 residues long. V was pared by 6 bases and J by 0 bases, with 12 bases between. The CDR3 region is CACTDSHSNQPQHF. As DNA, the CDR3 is TGTGCCTGCACCGACAGTCATAGCAATCAGCCCCAGCATTTT.

The CDR3 sequence is CASIPGGRNYGYTF. In DNA form, the CDR3 reads TGTGCCAGCATCCCAGGGGGCCGGAACTATGGCTACACCTTC. The V and J genes are TRBV6-6 and TRBJ1-2; 8 nucleotides line up with TRBD1. This CDR3 spans 14 amino acids. V lost 7 bases, J lost 2 bases, and 6 bases stayed unmatched. CDR1 is MNHNY, CDR2 SVGAGI, per germline (reference sequence).

Here the CDR3 reads CASSLIGGLGNQPQHF. Written as DNA, the CDR3 is TGTGCCAGCAGTTTGATAGGGGGTTTGGGCAATCAGCCCCAGCATTTT. The rearrangement uses TRBV28 and TRBJ1-5, with D perhaps TRBD1 (6 bases). Germline CDR1 MDHEN, CDR2 SYDVKM. V was trimmed by 3 bases and J by 2 bases, leaving 14 bases between them. The CDR3 is 16 residues long.

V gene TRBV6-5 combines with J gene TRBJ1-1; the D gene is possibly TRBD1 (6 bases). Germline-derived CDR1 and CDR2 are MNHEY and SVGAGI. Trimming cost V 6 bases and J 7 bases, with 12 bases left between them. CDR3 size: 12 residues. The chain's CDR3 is CASRSGTLEAFF. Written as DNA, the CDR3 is TGTGCCAGCAGGTCCGGGACACTTGAAGCTTTCTTT.

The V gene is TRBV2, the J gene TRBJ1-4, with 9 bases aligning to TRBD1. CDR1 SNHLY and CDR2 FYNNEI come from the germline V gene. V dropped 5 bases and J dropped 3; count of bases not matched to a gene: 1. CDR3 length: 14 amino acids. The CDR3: CASSYRGPNEKLFF. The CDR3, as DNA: TGTGCCAGCAGTTACAGGGGGCCTAATGAAAAACTGTTTTTT. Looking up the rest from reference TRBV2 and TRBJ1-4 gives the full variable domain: EPEVTQTPSHQVTQMGQEVILRCVPISNHLYFYWYRQILGQKVEFLVSFYNNEISEKSEIFDDQFSVERPDGSNFTLKIRSTKLEDSAMYFCASSYRGPNEKLFFGSGTQLSVL.

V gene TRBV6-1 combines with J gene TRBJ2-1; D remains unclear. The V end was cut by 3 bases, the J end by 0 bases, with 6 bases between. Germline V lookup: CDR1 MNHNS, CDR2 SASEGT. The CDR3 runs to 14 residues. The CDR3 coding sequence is TGTGCCAGCAGTGACGGTAGCTCCTACAATGAGCAGTTCTTC. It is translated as CASSDGSSYNEQFF.

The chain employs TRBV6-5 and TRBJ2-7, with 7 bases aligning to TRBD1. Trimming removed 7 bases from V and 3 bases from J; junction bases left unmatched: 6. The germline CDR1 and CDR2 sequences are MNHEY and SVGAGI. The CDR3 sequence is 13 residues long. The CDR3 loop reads CASTRGKNYEQYF. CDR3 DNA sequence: TGTGCCAGCACCAGGGGGAAAAACTACGAGCAGTACTTC.

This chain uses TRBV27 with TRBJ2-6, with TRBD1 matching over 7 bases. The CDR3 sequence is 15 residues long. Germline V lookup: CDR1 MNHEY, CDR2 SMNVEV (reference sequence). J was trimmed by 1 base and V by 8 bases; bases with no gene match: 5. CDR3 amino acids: CASSRTGSGANVLTF. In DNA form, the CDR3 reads TGTGCCAGCTCCAGGACAGGTTCTGGGGCCAACGTCCTGACTTTC.

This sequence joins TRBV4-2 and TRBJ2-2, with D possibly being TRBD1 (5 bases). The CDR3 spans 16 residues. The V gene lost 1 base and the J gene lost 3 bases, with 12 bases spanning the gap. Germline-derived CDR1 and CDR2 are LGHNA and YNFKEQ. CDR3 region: CASSQGSRVDTGELFF. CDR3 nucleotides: TGTGCCAGCAGCCAAGGGAGCAGGGTGGACACCGGGGAGCTGTTTTTT.

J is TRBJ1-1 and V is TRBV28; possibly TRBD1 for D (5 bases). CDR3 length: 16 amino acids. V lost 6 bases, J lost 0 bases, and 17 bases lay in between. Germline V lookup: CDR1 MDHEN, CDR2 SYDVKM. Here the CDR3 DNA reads TGTGCCAGCAGCCCCGTAGGTAGGGGTATGAACACTGAAGCTTTCTTT. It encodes CASSPVGRGMNTEAFF.

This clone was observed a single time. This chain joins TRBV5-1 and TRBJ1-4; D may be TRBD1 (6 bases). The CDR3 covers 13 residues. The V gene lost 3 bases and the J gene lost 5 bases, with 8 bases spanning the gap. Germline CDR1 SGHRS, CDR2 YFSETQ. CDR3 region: CASSSQGNEKLFF. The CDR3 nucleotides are TGCGCCAGCAGCTCACAGGGAAATGAAAAACTGTTTTTT.

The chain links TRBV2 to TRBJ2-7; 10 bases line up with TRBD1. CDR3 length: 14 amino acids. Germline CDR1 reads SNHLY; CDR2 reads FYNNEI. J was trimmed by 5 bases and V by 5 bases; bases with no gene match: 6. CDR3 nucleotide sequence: TGTGCCAGCAGTACCGGGACAGGGGACAACGAGCAGTACTTC. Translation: CASSTGTGDNEQYF.

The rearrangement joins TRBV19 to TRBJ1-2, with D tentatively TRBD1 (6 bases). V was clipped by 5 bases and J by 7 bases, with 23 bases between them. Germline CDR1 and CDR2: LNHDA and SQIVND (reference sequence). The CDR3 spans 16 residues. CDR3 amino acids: CASSLIGGAREGGYTF. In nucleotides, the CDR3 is TGTGCCAGTAGTCTGATTGGGGGGGCCAGGGAAGGTGGCTACACCTTC. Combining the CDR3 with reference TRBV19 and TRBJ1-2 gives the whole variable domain DGGITQSPKYLFRKEGQNVTLSCEQNLNHDAMYWYRQDPGQGLRLIYYSQIVNDFQKGDIAEGYSVSREKKESFPLTVTSAQKNPTAFYLCASSLIGGAREGGYTFGSGTRLTVV.

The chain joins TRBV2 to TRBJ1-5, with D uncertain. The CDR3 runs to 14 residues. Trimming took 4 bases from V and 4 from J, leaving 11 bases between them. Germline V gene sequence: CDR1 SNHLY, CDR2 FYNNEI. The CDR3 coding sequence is TGTGCCAGCAGTGGAGATGGAGGGAATCAGCCCCAGCATTTT. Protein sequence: CASSGDGGNQPQHF. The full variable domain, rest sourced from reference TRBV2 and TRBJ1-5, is EPEVTQTPSHQVTQMGQEVILRCVPISNHLYFYWYRQILGQKVEFLVSFYNNEISEKSEIFDDQFSVERPDGSNFTLKIRSTKLEDSAMYFCASSGDGGNQPQHFGDGTRLSIL.